A single sample gave rise to the 19 T cell receptor beta chains below, sequenced in a study of cytomegalovirus exposure and HLA in healthy donors. Sequencing was performed with immunoSEQ multiplex PCR; in TCRdb, only in-frame clones are kept and a portion is missing. The data contain fewer than 200,000 clones, 70% to 90% of them singletons. Sequences were obtained from PBMCs. Receptors originate from a woman under 30 in good health and CMV-seronegative.

The chain has TRBV14 and TRBJ2-3; no definite D call. The CDR3 is 13 residues long. The germline V gene has CDR1 SGHDN and CDR2 FVKESK. V was pared by 4 bases and J by 0 bases, with 5 bases between. The CDR3 is CASSRLSTDTQYF. DNA of the CDR3: TGTGCCAGCAGCCGTCTCAGCACAGATACGCAGTATTTT.

J is TRBJ1-2 and V is TRBV9, with D possibly TRBD1 on 5 matching bases. Germline-derived CDR1 and CDR2 are SGDLS and YYNGEE. This CDR3 comprises 14 residues. V was pared by 4 bases and J by 5 bases, with 15 bases between. The CDR3 nucleotides are TGTGCCAGCAGCCTTGGAGGGACGGGATATGGCTACACCTTC. Protein product: CASSLGGTGYGYTF.

The chain joins TRBV29-1 to TRBJ2-1, with 9 bases fitting TRBD1. The CDR3 spans 14 residues. Germline V gene lookup returns CDR1 SQVTM and CDR2 ANQGSEA. Trimming cost V 5 bases and J 3 bases; bases outside gene matches: 5. CDR3 loop: CSVRDRANYNEQFF. CDR3 nucleotide sequence: TGCAGCGTTCGGGACAGGGCGAACTACAATGAGCAGTTCTTC.

This clone was recorded a few times. This rearrangement joins TRBV9 to TRBJ1-1, with D unresolved. This CDR3 spans 14 amino acids. Germline V CDR1 and CDR2: SGDLS, YYNGEE. Trimming removed 0 bases at V and 2 bases at J, with 8 bases between. CDR3 nucleotide sequence: TGTGCCAGCAGCGTAGTGGCTGGTAACACTGAAGCTTTCTTT. It is translated as CASSVVAGNTEAFF.

V is TRBV19 and J is TRBJ1-5; D is undetermined. Germline V lookup: CDR1 LNHDA, CDR2 SQIVND (reference sequence). Trimming pared 0 bases from V and 4 bases from J, leaving 13 bases between. The length of the CDR3 is 16 residues. The CDR3 region is CASSIDTGLRNQPQHF. In DNA form, the CDR3 reads TGTGCCAGTAGTATAGATACCGGTCTCCGAAATCAGCCCCAGCATTTT.

The rearrangement links TRBV4-1 to TRBJ2-5; D not resolved. The CDR3 length is 14 residues. Germline assignment: CDR1 MGHRA and CDR2 YSYEKL. Trimming stripped 1 base from V and 2 bases from J, with 8 bases between. CDR3 bases: TGCGCCAGCAGCCAAGGCACGGGTCAAGAGACCCAGTACTTC. The encoded protein is CASSQGTGQETQYF.

The CDR3 DNA is TGTGCCAGCAGTCCCCCCACACAAACTAGAGATGAGCAGTTCTTC. It encodes CASSPPTQTRDEQFF. The chain carries TRBV25-1 and TRBJ2-1; maybe TRBD2 (5 bases). With 5 bases removed from V and 8 bases from J, the gap between germline ends came to 19 bases. This CDR3 comprises 15 residues. Germline CDR1 MGHDK, CDR2 SYGVNS. The full variable domain, its missing parts supplied by reference TRBV25-1 and TRBJ2-1, is EADIYQTPRYLVIGTGKKITLECSQTMGHDKMYWYQQDPGMELHLIHYSYGVNSTEKGDLSSESTVSRIRTEHFPLTLESARPSHTSQYLCASSPPTQTRDEQFFGPGTRLTVL.

The V call is TRBV5-1, the J call TRBJ2-6; TRBD1 might be the D (5 bases). V lost 4 bases and J lost 4, with 15 bases in between. Germline V gene sequence: CDR1 SGHRS, CDR2 YFSETQ. This CDR3 contains 16 residues. The chain's CDR3 is CASSALRGTGANVLTF. The CDR3 DNA is TGCGCCAGCAGCGCCCTTAGGGGAACCGGGGCCAACGTCCTGACTTTC.

The rearrangement joins TRBV4-3 to TRBJ2-3, with 7 bases matching TRBD2. Germline CDR1 and CDR2: LGHNA and YSLEER. Losses at the gene ends were 0 bases for V and 6 bases for J; bases not matched to a gene: 6. The CDR3 is 15 amino acids. The DNA of the CDR3 is TGCGCCAGCAGCCAAGACGGCGGGAGTTTTGATACGCAGTATTTT. This codes for CASSQDGGSFDTQYF.

The chain combines TRBV10-3 with TRBJ1-2, with D maybe TRBD1 (6 bases). Between the trimmed V and J ends, which lost 2 bases and 6 bases, there was a span of 10 bases. This CDR3 contains 13 residues. The germline gives CDR1 ENHRY, CDR2 SYGVKD. DNA of the CDR3: TGTGCCATCAGTGAGCGGCCAGGGGATGGCTACACCTTC. Amino acid sequence: CAISERPGDGYTF.

This CDR3 is CASSLGPSGRIDTQYF. As DNA, the CDR3 is TGTGCCAGCAGCTTGGGCCCTAGCGGGAGGATAGATACGCAGTATTTT. The chain joins TRBV5-4 to TRBJ2-3; 11 bases map to TRBD2. The ends lost 0 bases at V and 5 bases at J; junction bases unmatched: 5. This CDR3 region has 16 residues. The germline V gene has CDR1 SGHNT and CDR2 YYREEE (reference sequence).

This clone has just one count. The gene calls are TRBV7-2 and TRBJ1-2, with a weak D call TRBD1 (6 bases). Germline CDR1 and CDR2: SGHTA and FQGNSA. The CDR3 is made up of 17 amino acids. The ends were cut back, 2 bases at V and 2 bases at J, with 18 bases in the middle. The CDR3, as DNA: TGTGCCAGCAGCTTATCGTTGGGGGCCCAAGCCAACTATGGCTACACCTTC. Translated, it gives CASSLSLGAQANYGYTF. Drawing the rest from reference TRBV7-2 and TRBJ1-2, the complete variable domain is GAGVSQSPSNKVTEKGKDVELRCDPISGHTALYWYRQSLGQGLEFLIYFQGNSAPDKSGLPSDRFSAERTGGSVSTLTIQRTQQEDSAVYLCASSLSLGAQANYGYTFGSGTRLTVV.

CDR3 in amino acids: CASSQWSPTVNTEAFF. CDR3 sequence (DNA): TGTGCCAGCAGCCAATGGTCCCCGACAGTGAACACTGAAGCTTTCTTT. V and J are TRBV14 and TRBJ1-1, with D possibly being TRBD1 (5 bases). V was clipped by 2 bases and J by 0 bases, with 13 bases between them. Germline CDR1 and CDR2: SGHDN and FVKESK. The CDR3 is made up of 16 amino acids.

V gene TRBV4-3 combines with J gene TRBJ2-1, with 13 bases aligning to TRBD2. The CDR3 has 17 residues. V was clipped by 5 bases and J by 0 bases; unmatched bases: 4. Germline values: CDR1 LGHNA, CDR2 YSLEER. CDR3 in amino acids: CASSDRTSGSSYNEQFF. CDR3 nucleotides: TGCGCCAGCAGCGACAGGACTAGCGGGAGCTCCTACAATGAGCAGTTCTTC.

The V gene is TRBV12-5, the J gene TRBJ1-1; possible D gene TRBD1, 5 bases. The CDR3 totals 15 residues. V was cut by 6 bases and J by 2 bases, with 16 bases left in between. In germline, CDR1 is LGHNT, CDR2 FRNRAP. CDR3 in amino acids: CASGPQGRVNTEAFF. The DNA of the CDR3 is TGTGCTAGTGGCCCCCAGGGCAGGGTCAACACTGAAGCTTTCTTT.

This chain connects TRBV19 to TRBJ1-4; D may be TRBD1 (5 bases). Per the germline V gene, CDR1 is LNHDA and CDR2 is SQIVND (reference sequence). CDR3 length: 14 amino acids. Trimming left V 7 bases short and J 6 bases short, with 15 bases between. Here the CDR3 DNA reads TGTGCCAGTACCCGTAAAGGGGCCTATGAAAAACTGTTTTTT. As protein: CASTRKGAYEKLFF.

This clone was counted between two and nine times. The chain recombines TRBV4-1 with TRBJ1-5, with 10 bases identical to TRBD1. With 2 bases clipped from V and 1 base from J, the junction kept 2 bases outside the gene matches. Per the germline V gene, CDR1 is MGHRA and CDR2 is YSYEKL. This CDR3 is built from 16 residues. The CDR3 loop reads CASSQRDRGSNQPQHF. The DNA of the CDR3 is TGCGCCAGCAGCCAACGGGACAGGGGAAGCAATCAGCCCCAGCATTTT.

This clone was detected only a few times. The V call is TRBV2, the J call TRBJ2-2; D perhaps matches TRBD1 (5 bases). CDR1 is SNHLY, CDR2 FYNNEI, per germline. The CDR3 contains 14 residues. V lost 4 bases, J lost 6 bases, and 12 bases lay in between. This chain's CDR3 is CASSVSWGAGELFF. CDR3 DNA: TGTGCCAGCAGTGTTTCTTGGGGCGCCGGGGAGCTGTTTTTT.

The chain is built from TRBV2 and TRBJ2-7, with TRBD1 as a possible D gene (6 bases). CDR1 is SNHLY, CDR2 FYNNEI, per germline. The CDR3 length is 13 residues. V gave up 8 bases and J gave up 3 bases, with 14 bases separating them. For the CDR3, the DNA is TGTGCCAGCGGGACCGACAGGTTCTACGAGCAGTACTTC. Its translation is CASGTDRFYEQYF.